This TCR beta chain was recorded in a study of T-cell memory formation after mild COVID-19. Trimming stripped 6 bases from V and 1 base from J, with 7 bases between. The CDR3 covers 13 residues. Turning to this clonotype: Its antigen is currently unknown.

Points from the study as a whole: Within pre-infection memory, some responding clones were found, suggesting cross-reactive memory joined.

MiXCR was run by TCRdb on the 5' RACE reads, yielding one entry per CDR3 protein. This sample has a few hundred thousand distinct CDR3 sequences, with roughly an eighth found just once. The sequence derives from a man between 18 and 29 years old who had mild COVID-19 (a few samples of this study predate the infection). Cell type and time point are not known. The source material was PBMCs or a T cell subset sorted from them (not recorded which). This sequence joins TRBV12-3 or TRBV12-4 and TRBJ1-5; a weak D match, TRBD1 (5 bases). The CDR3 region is CASRPGSNQPQHF. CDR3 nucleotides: TGTGCCAGCAGGCCAGGGAGCAATCAGCCCCAGCATTTT.